This TCR beta chain came from a study of blood T cell repertoires in COVID-19. As for the study in general: COVID-19 samples collected from the United States, Italy and Spain covered acute and convalescent phases.

The CDR3 runs 17 residues. Per germline, CDR1 SGHRS and CDR2 YFSETQ. The J segment lost 2 bases and the V segment lost 4 bases, leaving 6 bases of the junction unmatched. Profiling relied on immunoSEQ multiplex PCR, and the TCRdb table lists in-frame clones only, not all of them. The profile shows 490,000 or so clones, about 88% of them singletons. Residents of about two dozen US areas, aged roughly 18 to 90 years, made up the participants. Researchers sorted participants into cohorts using their self-reported clinical history. This TCR was sampled from an older woman who had recovered from COVID-19. Material for sequencing was PBMCs or T cells enriched from blood (not recorded which). This rearrangement joins TRBV5-1 to TRBJ2-3, with 14 bases identical to TRBD2. The CDR3: CASSTGLAGENTDTQYF. As DNA, the CDR3 is TGCGCCAGCAGCACGGGACTAGCGGGAGAGAACACAGATACGCAGTATTTT.